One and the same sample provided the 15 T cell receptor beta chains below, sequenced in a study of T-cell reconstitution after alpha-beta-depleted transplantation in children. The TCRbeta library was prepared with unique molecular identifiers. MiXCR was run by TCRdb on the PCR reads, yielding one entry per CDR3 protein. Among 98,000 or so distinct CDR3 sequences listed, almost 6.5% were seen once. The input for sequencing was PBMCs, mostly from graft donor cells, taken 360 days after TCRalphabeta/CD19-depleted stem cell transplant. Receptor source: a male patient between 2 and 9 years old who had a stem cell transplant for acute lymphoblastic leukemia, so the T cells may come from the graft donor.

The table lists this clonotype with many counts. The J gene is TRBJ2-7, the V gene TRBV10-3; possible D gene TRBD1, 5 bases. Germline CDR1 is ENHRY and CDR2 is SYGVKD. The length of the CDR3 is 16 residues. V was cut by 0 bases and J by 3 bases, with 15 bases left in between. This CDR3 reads CAISESGRRTSYEQYF. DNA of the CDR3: TGTGCCATCAGTGAGTCGGGGCGGCGGACGAGCTACGAGCAGTACTTC.

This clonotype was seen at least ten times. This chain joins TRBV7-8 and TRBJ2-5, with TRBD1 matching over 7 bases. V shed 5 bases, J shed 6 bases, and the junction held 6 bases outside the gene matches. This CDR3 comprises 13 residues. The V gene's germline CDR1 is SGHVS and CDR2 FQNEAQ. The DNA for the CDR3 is TGTGCCAGCAGCCCGACAGGGAAAAAGACCCAGTACTTC. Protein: CASSPTGKKTQYF.

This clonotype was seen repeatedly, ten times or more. In nucleotides, the CDR3 is TGCGCCAGCAGCTTTCGGGACTCCCGCCGGATATACAATGAGCAGTTCTTC. As protein: CASSFRDSRRIYNEQFF. The V call is TRBV4-3, the J call TRBJ2-1; D might be TRBD2 (6 bases). V was shortened by 5 bases and J by 4 bases, with 21 bases between the two germline ends. CDR3 length: 17 amino acids. Germline-derived CDR1 and CDR2 are LGHNA and YSLEER.

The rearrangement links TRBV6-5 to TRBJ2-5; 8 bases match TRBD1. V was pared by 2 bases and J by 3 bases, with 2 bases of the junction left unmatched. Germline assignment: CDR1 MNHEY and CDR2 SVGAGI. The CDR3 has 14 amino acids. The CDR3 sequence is CASSYLDREETQYF. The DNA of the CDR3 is TGTGCCAGCAGTTACCTGGACAGGGAAGAGACCCAGTACTTC.

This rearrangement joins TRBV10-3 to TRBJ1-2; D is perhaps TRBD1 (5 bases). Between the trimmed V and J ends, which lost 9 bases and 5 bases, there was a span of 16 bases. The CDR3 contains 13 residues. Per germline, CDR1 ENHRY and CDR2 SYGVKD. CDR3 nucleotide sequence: TGTGCCATTAAGGACGGGGACGCATATGGCTACACCTTC. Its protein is CAIKDGDAYGYTF.

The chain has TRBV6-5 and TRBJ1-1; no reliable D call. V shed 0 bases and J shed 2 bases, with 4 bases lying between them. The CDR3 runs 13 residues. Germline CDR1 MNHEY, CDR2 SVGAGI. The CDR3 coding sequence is TGTGCCAGCAGTTACTCGGTTAACACTGAAGCTTTCTTT. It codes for CASSYSVNTEAFF.

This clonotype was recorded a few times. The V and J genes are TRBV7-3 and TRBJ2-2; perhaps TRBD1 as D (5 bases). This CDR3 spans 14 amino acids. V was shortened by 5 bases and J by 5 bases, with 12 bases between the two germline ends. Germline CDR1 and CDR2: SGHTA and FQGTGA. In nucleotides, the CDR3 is TGTGCCAGCAGCCCATCAGGGTTTACCGGGGAGCTGTTTTTT. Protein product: CASSPSGFTGELFF.

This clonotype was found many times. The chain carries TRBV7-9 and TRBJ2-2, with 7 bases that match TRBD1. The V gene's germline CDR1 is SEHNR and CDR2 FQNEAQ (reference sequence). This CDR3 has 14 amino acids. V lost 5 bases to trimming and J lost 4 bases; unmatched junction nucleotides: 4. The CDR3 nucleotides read TGTGCCAGCAGCACGACAGGGACCACCGGGGAGCTGTTTTTT. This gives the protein CASSTTGTTGELFF.

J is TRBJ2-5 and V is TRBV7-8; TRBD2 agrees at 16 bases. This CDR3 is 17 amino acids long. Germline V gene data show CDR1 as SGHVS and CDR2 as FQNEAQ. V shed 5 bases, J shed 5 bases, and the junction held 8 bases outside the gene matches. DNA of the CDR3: TGTGCCAGCAGCCAGGGACTAGCGGGAGGGCAAAGGGAGACCCAGTACTTC. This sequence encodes CASSQGLAGGQRETQYF.

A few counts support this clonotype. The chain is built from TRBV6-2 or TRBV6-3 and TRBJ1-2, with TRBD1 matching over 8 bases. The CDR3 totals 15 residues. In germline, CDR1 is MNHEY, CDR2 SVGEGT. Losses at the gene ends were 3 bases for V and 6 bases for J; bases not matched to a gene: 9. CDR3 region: CASSYLYRGRNGYTF. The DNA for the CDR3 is TGTGCCAGCAGTTATCTCTACAGGGGGAGGAATGGCTACACCTTC.

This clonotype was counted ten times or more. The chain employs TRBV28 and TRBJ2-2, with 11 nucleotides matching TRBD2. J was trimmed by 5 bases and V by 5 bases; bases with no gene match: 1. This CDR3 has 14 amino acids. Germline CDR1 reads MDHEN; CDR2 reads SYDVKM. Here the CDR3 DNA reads TGTGCCAGCAGTCGACTAGCGGGAACCGGGGAGCTGTTTTTT. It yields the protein CASSRLAGTGELFF.

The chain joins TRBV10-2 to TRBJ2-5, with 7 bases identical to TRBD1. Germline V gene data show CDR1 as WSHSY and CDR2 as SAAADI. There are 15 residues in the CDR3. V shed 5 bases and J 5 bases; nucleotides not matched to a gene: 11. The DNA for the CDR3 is TGCGCCAGCAGTTTTCGACAGGGAAGAACGGAGACCCAGTACTTC. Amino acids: CASSFRQGRTETQYF.

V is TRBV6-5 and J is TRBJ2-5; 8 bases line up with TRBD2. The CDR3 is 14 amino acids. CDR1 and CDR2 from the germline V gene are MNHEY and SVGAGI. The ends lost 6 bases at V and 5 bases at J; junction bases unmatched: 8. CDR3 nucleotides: TGTGCCAGCAGCGGGGGGGGCCGTTTGGAGACCCAGTACTTC. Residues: CASSGGGRLETQYF.

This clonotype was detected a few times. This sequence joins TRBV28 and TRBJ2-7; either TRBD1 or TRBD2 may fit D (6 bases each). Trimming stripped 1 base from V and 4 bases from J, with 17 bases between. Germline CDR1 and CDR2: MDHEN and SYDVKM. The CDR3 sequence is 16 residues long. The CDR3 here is CASSLSGGRIRYEQYF. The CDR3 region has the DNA TGTGCCAGCAGTTTATCTGGGGGGCGTATAAGGTACGAGCAGTACTTC. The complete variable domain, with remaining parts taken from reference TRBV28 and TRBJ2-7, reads DVKVTQSSRYLVKRTGEKVFLECVQDMDHENMFWYRQDPGLGLRLIYFSYDVKMKEKGDIPEGYSVSREKKERFSLILESASTNQTSMYLCASSLSGGRIRYEQYFGPGTRLTVT.

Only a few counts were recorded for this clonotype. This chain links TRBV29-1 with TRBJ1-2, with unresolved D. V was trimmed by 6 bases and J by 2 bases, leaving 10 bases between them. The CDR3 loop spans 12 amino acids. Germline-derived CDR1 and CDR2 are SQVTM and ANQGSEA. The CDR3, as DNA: TGCAGCGTCCCAGGACCGAACTATGGCTACACCTTC. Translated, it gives CSVPGPNYGYTF. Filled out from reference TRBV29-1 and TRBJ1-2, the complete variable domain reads SAVISQKPSRDICQRGTSLTIQCQVDSQVTMMFWYRQQPGQSLTLIATANQGSEATYESGFVIDKFPISRPNLTFSTLTVSNMSPEDSSIYLCSVPGPNYGYTFGSGTRLTVV.